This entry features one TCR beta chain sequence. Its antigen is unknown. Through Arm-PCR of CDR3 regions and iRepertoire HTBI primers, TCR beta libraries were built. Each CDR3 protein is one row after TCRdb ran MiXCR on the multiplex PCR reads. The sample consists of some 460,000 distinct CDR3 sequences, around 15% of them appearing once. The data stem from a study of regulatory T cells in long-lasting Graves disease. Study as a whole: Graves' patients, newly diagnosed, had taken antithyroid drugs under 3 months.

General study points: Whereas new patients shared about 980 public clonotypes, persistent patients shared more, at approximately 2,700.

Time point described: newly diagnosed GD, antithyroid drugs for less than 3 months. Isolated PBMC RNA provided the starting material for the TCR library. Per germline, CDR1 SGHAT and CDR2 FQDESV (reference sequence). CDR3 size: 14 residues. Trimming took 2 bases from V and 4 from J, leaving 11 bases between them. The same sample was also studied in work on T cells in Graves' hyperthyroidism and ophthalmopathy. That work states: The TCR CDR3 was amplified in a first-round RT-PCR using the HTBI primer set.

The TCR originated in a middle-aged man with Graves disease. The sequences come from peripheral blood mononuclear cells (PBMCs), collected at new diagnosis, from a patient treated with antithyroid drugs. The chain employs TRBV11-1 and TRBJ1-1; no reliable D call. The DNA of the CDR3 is TGTGCCAGCAGCTTAACTGGGTTTGGCACTGAAGCTTTCTTT. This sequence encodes CASSLTGFGTEAFF.